This passage covers 25 T cell receptor beta chains from one sample sequenced in a study of breast tumors, draining lymph nodes, adjacent tissues. Each CDR3 protein is one row after TCRdb ran MiXCR on the multiplex PCR reads. This sample has about 230,000 distinct CDR3 sequences, with 32% found just once. Breast cancer patients provided tissue from their axillary draining lymph nodes. Sequenced: axillary lymph node tissue. These receptors came from a female donor with breast cancer. Some clones in this sample may be carry-over from other donors' samples.

On this clonotype itself: A much larger clone lies one base from this, so it may be a read error. The chain recombines TRBV20-1 with TRBJ2-5, with 10 positions matching TRBD2. The germline gives CDR1 DFQATT, CDR2 SNEGSKA (reference sequence). The CDR3 contains 18 residues. CDR3 DNA sequence: TGCGGTGCTAGAGGGTCGGGTGGCGGCAGCGGGAGGGTAGAGACCCAGTACTTC. This codes for CGARGSGGGSGRVETQYF.

This clonotype was seen ten or more times. The rearrangement uses TRBV3-1 and TRBJ2-7, with unresolved D. V was clipped by 1 base and J by 0 bases, with 10 bases between them. CDR3 length: 15 residues. Germline V lookup: CDR1 LGHDT, CDR2 YNNKEL (reference sequence). The CDR3 region has the DNA TGTGCCAGCAGCCAAGGGCCACCGCTCTCCTACGAGCAGTACTTC. Its translation is CASSQGPPLSYEQYF.

Notes on this clonotype: One base away lies a much larger clone, so this may be a sequencing read error. The chain carries TRBV28 and TRBJ1-3; a weak D match, TRBD1 (5 bases). The length of the CDR3 is 16 residues. Germline loops: CDR1 MDHEN, CDR2 SYDVKM. Here the CDR3 reads CASSFMVRGSGSTIYF. The CDR3 bases are TGTGCCAGCAGTTTTATGGTTAGGGGCTCTGGAAGCACCATATATTTT.

This clonotype was seen many times. The CDR3 loop reads CSASIGPPGLAGPTGELFF. The CDR3 bases are TGCAGTGCTAGTATTGGGCCTCCGGGACTAGCGGGACCCACCGGGGAGCTGTTTTTT. The chain has TRBV20-1 and TRBJ2-2; 13 nucleotides match TRBD2. Germline V lookup: CDR1 DFQATT, CDR2 SNEGSKA (reference sequence). The CDR3 is made up of 19 amino acids. J lost 4 bases, V lost 3 bases, and 14 bases had no gene match.

The V and J genes are TRBV14 and TRBJ2-5, with D possibly being TRBD1 or TRBD2 (6 bases each). Germline-derived CDR1 and CDR2 are SGHDN and FVKESK. The germline V and J ends were trimmed by 5 bases and 10 bases, with 23 bases remaining between them. The CDR3 is 15 residues long. CDR3 DNA: TGTGCCAGCAGCAAAGGGGGAGTCGGGAGAAAGATCCAGTACTTC. Protein sequence: CASSKGGVGRKIQYF.

For this clonotype: This may stem from a read error, because a much larger clone lies one nucleotide away. CDR3 coding DNA: TGTGCCGGCAGTATAGCGGTTGGAACTAATGAAAAACTGTTTTTT. Translating it yields CAGSIAVGTNEKLFF. This rearrangement joins TRBV28 to TRBJ1-4, with no clear D. CDR1 is MDHEN, CDR2 SYDVKM, per germline. The CDR3 contains 15 residues.

The chain has TRBV2 and TRBJ2-7; TRBD1 aligns across 7 bases. This CDR3 has 13 amino acids. Germline CDR1 and CDR2: SNHLY and FYNNEI. The V gene end was trimmed by 8 bases and the J gene end by 3 bases; junction bases not matched to a gene: 7. The CDR3: CASDRDSNYEQYF. The CDR3 DNA reads TGTGCCAGCGACCGGGACAGCAACTACGAGCAGTACTTC.

Concerning this clonotype itself: A clone one base away is much larger, so this may be a read error. This chain uses TRBV6-6 with TRBJ1-2, with 11 positions matching TRBD1. Germline V gives CDR1 MNHNY, CDR2 SVGAGI (reference sequence). The CDR3 length is 16 residues. The CDR3 spells CASSKPLRTGGYGYAF. The CDR3 nucleotides are TGTGCCAGCAGTAAGCCCCTCAGGACAGGGGGCTATGGCTACGCCTTC.

A note on this clonotype: No DNA is shown, since the ends of the CDR3 on it are uncertain; the CDR3 is the one TCRdb lists. The genes are TRBV5-8 and TRBJ2-5; the table's D call of TRBD1 was not tested on the DNA. CDR1 is SGHTS and CDR2 is YDEGEE in the germline V gene. The CDR3 extends over 22 residues, inclusive of both ends. The CDR3 reads CASSFYICSARDGALRAETQYF.

The chain carries TRBV20-1 and TRBJ2-3; TRBD1 aligns across 12 bases. This CDR3 is built from 16 residues. With V trimmed by 7 bases and J by 2 bases, 10 bases remained unmatched. Germline V gives CDR1 DFQATT, CDR2 SNEGSKA (reference sequence). CDR3 sequence reads: CSVTGQGAGNTDTQYF. CDR3 nucleotide sequence: TGCAGTGTTACGGGACAGGGGGCCGGGAACACAGATACGCAGTATTTT.

The chain has TRBV29-1 and TRBJ2-1, with a weak D call TRBD2 (5 bases). Germline loops: CDR1 SQVTM, CDR2 ANQGSEA. Trimming took off 7 bases at V and 5 bases at J, with 12 bases between the two ends. There are 12 residues in the CDR3. The CDR3 protein is CSGRPPNNEQFF. CDR3 nucleotide sequence: TGCAGCGGGAGGCCCCCGAACAATGAGCAGTTCTTC.

The V gene is TRBV7-9, the J gene TRBJ1-1; tentatively, D is TRBD1 (5 bases). CDR3 length: 16 amino acids. CDR1 is SEHNR and CDR2 is FQNEAQ in the germline V gene (reference sequence). V shed 3 bases and J shed 1 base, with 15 bases lying between them. The CDR3: CASSFKTGYPNTEAFF. For the CDR3, the DNA is TGTGCCAGCAGCTTCAAAACAGGTTATCCGAACACTGAAGCTTTCTTT. Drawing the rest from reference TRBV7-9 and TRBJ1-1, the complete variable domain is DTGVSQNPRHKITKRGQNVTFRCDPISEHNRLYWYRQTLGQGPEFLTYFQNEAQLEKSRLLSDRFSAERPKGSFSTLEIQRTEQGDSAMYLCASSFKTGYPNTEAFFGQGTRLTVV.

The gene calls are TRBV25-1 and TRBJ1-5; D is uncertain. The germline V gene encodes CDR1 MGHDK and CDR2 SYGVNS. Between the trimmed V and J ends, which lost 1 base and 14 bases, there was a span of 12 bases. This CDR3 comprises 12 residues. This CDR3 is CASSEFGQAEHF. The CDR3 bases are TGTGCCAGCAGTGAATTCGGCCAGGCCGAGCATTTT.

This clonotype was found many times. The genes are TRBV29-1 and TRBJ2-1, with 8 nucleotides matching TRBD2. Germline V lookup: CDR1 SQVTM, CDR2 ANQGSEA. After removal of 5 bases from V and 5 bases from J, the junction contained 8 bases not matched to a gene. CDR3 length: 14 residues. Here the CDR3 DNA reads TGCAGCGTTTTTAGCGGGATCACCAACAATGAGCAGTTCTTC. Its protein is CSVFSGITNNEQFF.

Ten or more counts support this clonotype. This may be a read error, as it is one base from a much larger clone. The chain employs TRBV7-9 and TRBJ2-5; tentative D call: TRBD2 (5 bases). Germline V gives CDR1 SEHNR, CDR2 FQNEAQ (reference sequence). The CDR3 runs 15 residues. CDR3 sequence reads: CASSSASLAVVTQHF. CDR3 in DNA: TGTGCCAGCAGCTCGGCCTCCCTAGCTGTAGTGACCCAGCACTTC.

This clonotype was observed a few times. The chain links TRBV11-3 to TRBJ2-5, with TRBD2 matching 7 bases. The CDR3 covers 14 residues. J was trimmed by 4 bases and V by 1 base; bases with no gene match: 3. Germline CDR1 is SGHNT and CDR2 is YENEEA. The CDR3 here is CASSLGGSGETQYF. CDR3 DNA: TGTGCCAGCAGCTTAGGCGGGAGCGGAGAGACCCAGTACTTC.

Ten or more counts support this clonotype. The V and J genes are TRBV7-9 and TRBJ2-3; 8 positions agree with TRBD2. Per the germline V gene, CDR1 is SEHNR and CDR2 is FQNEAQ (reference sequence). The V gene end was trimmed by 6 bases and the J gene end by 3 bases; junction bases not matched to a gene: 5. The CDR3 covers 14 residues. Here the CDR3 reads CASSRGTRTDTQYF. The CDR3 DNA follows: TGTGCCAGCAGTCGCGGGACTAGAACAGATACGCAGTATTTT.

This clonotype was picked up many times. V and J are TRBV6-2 or TRBV6-3 and TRBJ2-7; 10 bases map to TRBD2. The junction had 5 bases not matched to a gene; V was cut back by 6 bases and J by 0 bases. This CDR3 region has 15 residues. The germline CDR1 and CDR2 sequences are MNHEY and SVGEGT. The CDR3 protein is CASSRTSGISYEQYF. Here the CDR3 DNA reads TGTGCCAGCAGCCGTACTAGCGGGATCTCCTACGAGCAGTACTTC.

This clonotype was seen ten or more times. J is TRBJ2-1 and V is TRBV10-3, with 11 positions matching TRBD2. Germline V CDR1 and CDR2: ENHRY, SYGVKD. J was trimmed by 0 bases and V by 5 bases; bases with no gene match: 3. This CDR3 is built from 16 residues. The CDR3 is CAISPLAGGSYNEQFF. The DNA of the CDR3 is TGTGCCATCAGTCCCCTAGCGGGAGGCTCCTACAATGAGCAGTTCTTC.

This clonotype was observed many times. V gene TRBV7-9 combines with J gene TRBJ2-3; 7 bases agree with TRBD1. The CDR3 extends over 15 amino acids. Trimming at V came to 0 bases and at J to 1 base, leaving 1 base not matched to a gene. Per germline, CDR1 SEHNR and CDR2 FQNEAQ (reference sequence). The CDR3 is CASSLATGGTDTQYF. The CDR3 DNA reads TGTGCCAGCAGCTTAGCTACAGGGGGCACAGATACGCAGTATTTT.

This clonotype appeared a few times. A read error may explain this, as a much larger clone is one base away. The final CDR3 position lacks the conserved phenylalanine or tryptophan, pointing to a likely read error. V usage is TRBV3-1 and J usage is TRBJ2-5; D gene unclear. This CDR3 is built from 13 residues. The V end was cut by 5 bases, the J end by 4 bases, with 11 bases between. Germline lookup yields CDR1 LGHDT and CDR2 YNNKEL (reference sequence). The CDR3 nucleotides are TGTGCCAGCAGCTCCAACCCCGGAGAGACCCAGTACCTC. Its translation: CASSSNPGETQYL.

The rearrangement uses TRBV11-2 and TRBJ1-1; 7 positions match TRBD1. The J segment lost 4 bases and the V segment lost 4 bases, leaving 6 bases of the junction unmatched. CDR3 length equals 14 residues. CDR1 and CDR2 (germline): SGHAT, FQNNGV. The CDR3 loop is CASSSDRRRTEAFF. In nucleotides, the CDR3 is TGTGCCAGCAGCTCGGACAGGCGGCGCACTGAAGCTTTCTTT.

The count of this clonotype is one. The V and J genes are TRBV5-1 and TRBJ2-1, with 11 bases that match TRBD2. V gave up 3 bases and J gave up 8 bases; unmatched junction bases: 4. The germline V gene has CDR1 SGHRS and CDR2 YFSETQ. There are 14 residues in the CDR3. The CDR3 region has the DNA TGCGCCAGCAGCTCGACTAGCGGGGTGGATGAGCAGTTCTTC. It translates to CASSSTSGVDEQFF.

This clonotype has a handful of counts. V and J are TRBV5-4 and TRBJ1-1; 8 nucleotides agree with TRBD1. The CDR3 sequence is 14 residues long. The V and J ends lost 4 bases and 4 bases, in that order; junction bases with no gene match: 6. CDR1 is SGHNT and CDR2 is YYREEE in the germline V gene (reference sequence). The CDR3 sequence: CASSVDRAGTEAFF. The CDR3 nucleotides are TGTGCCAGCAGCGTGGACAGGGCAGGCACTGAAGCTTTCTTT.

This clonotype showed up many times. The rearrangement links TRBV7-9 to TRBJ2-5; 8 bases map to TRBD2. The J segment lost 4 bases and the V segment lost 0 bases, leaving 7 bases of the junction unmatched. Per germline, CDR1 SEHNR and CDR2 FQNEAQ (reference sequence). The CDR3 totals 16 residues. CDR3 sequence reads: CASSLAPGGPRETQYF. CDR3 coding DNA: TGTGCCAGCAGCTTAGCCCCGGGAGGGCCTAGAGAGACCCAGTACTTC.